The 20 T cell receptor beta chains given below trace back to one sample, sequenced in a study of shared clonotypes between healthy human individuals (dated by TCRdb to the early 2020s). Receptor libraries were prepared by the immunoSEQ multiplex PCR assay. TCRdb limited this immuneACCESS table to in-frame rearrangements with V and J called. A share of clones is missing; checked studies link under half to unresolved V genes, and the rest is unexplained. In this sample the table shows more than 1,200,000 clones, around 98.5% of which occur a single time. The ten largest clonotypes hold 0.3% to 0.45% of the sample. Sequencing was carried out using naive CD4+ T cells sorted from blood. According to the study, the label for this sample's cell subset or site signals: CD45RA+ positively selected. The receptor set was obtained from a man aged 30-40 years in good health.

The CDR3 bases are TGTGCCATCCCGGACAGGGGGCGAACTGAAGCTTTCTTT. Its translation: CAIPDRGRTEAFF. The chain links TRBV2 to TRBJ1-1; the match to TRBD1 covers 11 bases. Germline trimming cut 10 bases from V and 5 bases from J; bases unmatched to any gene: 6. The CDR3 is 13 amino acids. In germline, CDR1 is SNHLY, CDR2 FYNNEI.

This sequence joins TRBV6-1 and TRBJ2-5; a possible D gene is TRBD1 (7 bases). The CDR3 is 13 amino acids. V shed 8 bases and J shed 6 bases, with 16 bases lying between them. CDR1 MNHNS and CDR2 SASEGT come from the germline V gene. The CDR3 nucleotides are TGTGCCAGCGGCCCCAGGGGGGCGCAGACCCAGTACTTC. It yields the protein CASGPRGAQTQYF.

This clone was picked up one time. V usage is TRBV28 and J usage is TRBJ1-5; 7 nucleotides align to TRBD1. There are 15 residues in the CDR3. Germline V gives CDR1 MDHEN, CDR2 SYDVKM. Unmatched junction bases numbered 4, after V lost 3 bases and J lost 2 bases. The CDR3 loop is CASSFSDRGNQPQHF. The CDR3 DNA follows: TGTGCCAGCAGTTTCTCAGACAGGGGCAATCAGCCCCAGCATTTT. The full variable domain, in which reference TRBV28 and TRBJ1-5 provide the parts outside the CDR3, is DVKVTQSSRYLVKRTGEKVFLECVQDMDHENMFWYRQDPGLGLRLIYFSYDVKMKEKGDIPEGYSVSREKKERFSLILESASTNQTSMYLCASSFSDRGNQPQHFGDGTRLSIL.

V gene TRBV6-6 combines with J gene TRBJ2-1; 8 positions match TRBD1. Germline CDR1 and CDR2: MNHNY and SVGAGI (reference sequence). Trimming removed 4 bases from V and 7 bases from J; junction bases left unmatched: 12. The length of the CDR3 is 16 residues. The DNA for the CDR3 is TGTGCCAGCAGTTCCCCGGACAGGGAATCCCTAAATGAGCAGTTCTTC. Its protein product is CASSSPDRESLNEQFF.

The V and J genes are TRBV6-6 and TRBJ2-7; weak D call: TRBD1 (6 bases). Germline CDR1 MNHNY, CDR2 SVGAGI (reference sequence). V was trimmed by 7 bases and J by 0 bases, leaving 19 bases between them. This CDR3 has 16 amino acids. CDR3 amino acids: CASTPGTGIVSYEQYF. CDR3 nucleotide sequence: TGTGCCAGCACCCCGGGCACAGGGATCGTCTCCTACGAGCAGTACTTC.

V usage is TRBV29-1 and J usage is TRBJ2-1; D is undetermined. CDR3 length equals 12 residues. Germline loops: CDR1 SQVTM, CDR2 ANQGSEA. V lost 6 bases and J lost 8, with 14 bases in between. In DNA form, the CDR3 reads TGCAGCGTCCCCATCAGTCTCGATGAGCAGTTCTTC. Translation: CSVPISLDEQFF.

The CDR3: CASTLGGTGQETQYF. CDR3 nucleotides: TGTGCCAGCACCCTCGGGGGGACAGGTCAAGAGACCCAGTACTTC. The V and J genes are TRBV28 and TRBJ2-5; TRBD1 is a possible D gene (8 bases). V dropped 7 bases and J dropped 2 bases, with 17 bases sitting between them. CDR1 MDHEN and CDR2 SYDVKM come from the germline V gene. The CDR3 totals 15 residues.

CDR3: CASSWTPGQGPYEQYF. CDR3 in DNA: TGCGCCAGCAGCTGGACCCCCGGACAGGGACCCTACGAGCAGTACTTC. The chain combines TRBV5-1 with TRBJ2-7; 8 bases are a match to TRBD1. The CDR3 length is 16 residues. Trimming removed 3 bases from V and 2 bases from J; junction bases left unmatched: 10. Germline CDR1 is SGHRS and CDR2 is YFSETQ.

This chain connects TRBV19 to TRBJ2-2, with TRBD2 matching 11 bases. V shed 6 bases and J 0 bases; nucleotides not matched to a gene: 6. There are 17 residues in the CDR3. Germline V gives CDR1 LNHDA, CDR2 SQIVND (reference sequence). The CDR3 sequence: CASRKLAGAANTGELFF. The CDR3 region has the DNA TGTGCCAGTAGGAAACTAGCGGGAGCCGCGAACACCGGGGAGCTGTTTTTT.

The chain is built from TRBV28 and TRBJ1-2; no firm D call. V was trimmed by 5 bases and J by 0 bases, leaving 10 bases between them. This CDR3 is built from 14 residues. Germline V gene sequence: CDR1 MDHEN, CDR2 SYDVKM. CDR3 sequence reads: CASSVQIPNYGYTF. The CDR3 nucleotides read TGTGCCAGCAGTGTTCAAATTCCTAACTATGGCTACACCTTC.

A remark on this clone: This specimen includes other DNA sequences encoding the same CDR3. The chain joins TRBV6-5 to TRBJ2-3, with unresolved D. Trimming pared 3 bases from V and 0 bases from J, leaving 7 bases between. CDR3 length: 14 amino acids. Germline values: CDR1 MNHEY, CDR2 SVGAGI. The CDR3 DNA sequence: TGTGCCAGCAGTTATTTGTCTAGCACAGATACGCAGTATTTT. This encodes CASSYLSSTDTQYF.

This clone was found once. The V call is TRBV5-8, the J call TRBJ1-2; D is undetermined. The CDR3 runs 15 residues. V lost 4 bases to trimming and J lost 4 bases, with 17 bases between them. CDR1 SGHTS and CDR2 YDEGEE come from the germline V gene. CDR3 coding DNA: TGTGCCAGCAGCATCAAAGGGCCCCCTGGCTATGGCTACACCTTC. This sequence encodes CASSIKGPPGYGYTF. Together with reference TRBV5-8 and TRBJ1-2, the CDR3 gives the full variable domain: EAGVTQSPTHLIKTRGQQATLRCSPISGHTSVYWYQQALGLGLQFLLWYDEGEERNRGNFPPRFSGRQFPNYSSELNVNALELEDSALYLCASSIKGPPGYGYTFGSGTRLTVV.

The J gene is TRBJ1-5, the V gene TRBV7-8, with 8 bases aligning to TRBD1. Looked up from germline, CDR1 is SGHVS and CDR2 is FQNEAQ. The CDR3 is made up of 14 amino acids. V lost 5 bases, J lost 2 bases, and 2 bases stayed unmatched. The CDR3 protein is CASSATGGNQPQHF. The CDR3 DNA is TGTGCCAGCAGCGCGACAGGGGGCAATCAGCCCCAGCATTTT. Together with reference TRBV7-8 and TRBJ1-5, the CDR3 gives the full variable domain: GAGVSQSPRYKVAKRGQDVALRCDPISGHVSLFWYQQALGQGPEFLTYFQNEAQLDKSGLPSDRFFAERPEGSVSTLKIQRTQQEDSAVYLCASSATGGNQPQHFGDGTRLSIL.

The chain joins TRBV10-3 to TRBJ2-1; D is perhaps TRBD2 (6 bases). The CDR3 is made up of 14 amino acids. Trimming removed 6 bases from V and 8 bases from J, with 17 bases in between. Per germline, CDR1 ENHRY and CDR2 SYGVKD. CDR3 amino acids: CAISDLAGTYEQFF. DNA for the CDR3: TGTGCCATCAGCGACCTCGCGGGAACGTATGAGCAGTTCTTC.

The V gene is TRBV7-9, the J gene TRBJ1-5, with D perhaps TRBD1 (6 bases). Looked up from germline, CDR1 is SEHNR and CDR2 is FQNEAQ (reference sequence). This CDR3 spans 14 amino acids. Trimming pared 1 base from V and 3 bases from J, leaving 7 bases between. The CDR3 sequence is CASSLGTDNQPQHF. The CDR3, as DNA: TGTGCCAGCAGCTTAGGGACAGACAATCAGCCCCAGCATTTT.

This chain joins TRBV30 and TRBJ2-7; the D call may be TRBD1 or TRBD2 (6 bases each). Per the germline V gene, CDR1 is GTSNPN and CDR2 is SVGIG (reference sequence). The V end lost 3 bases, the J end lost 0 bases, and 15 bases lay between the germline ends. CDR3 length equals 15 residues. The CDR3 is CAWRGGQRTSYEQYF. For the CDR3, the DNA is TGTGCCTGGAGGGGAGGACAGAGAACCTCCTACGAGCAGTACTTC.

This clone appeared once. The sample contains more than one DNA sequence encoding this CDR3. J is TRBJ2-3 and V is TRBV5-1; perhaps TRBD1 as D (5 bases). The CDR3 runs 14 residues. The germline gives CDR1 SGHRS, CDR2 YFSETQ. V was cut by 0 bases and J by 2 bases, with 7 bases left in between. CDR3 residues: CASSLAGITDTQYF. DNA of the CDR3: TGCGCCAGCAGCTTGGCAGGGATCACAGATACGCAGTATTTT.

V and J are TRBV2 and TRBJ2-1, with D maybe TRBD1 (6 bases). Germline CDR1 reads SNHLY; CDR2 reads FYNNEI. CDR3 length: 12 amino acids. V lost 4 bases and J 8 bases, leaving 9 bases between the germline ends. The CDR3 sequence: CASSGRGHEQFF. In nucleotides, the CDR3 is TGTGCCAGCAGTGGCAGGGGCCATGAGCAGTTCTTC. Using reference TRBV2 and TRBJ2-1 for the parts outside the CDR3, the full variable domain is EPEVTQTPSHQVTQMGQEVILRCVPISNHLYFYWYRQILGQKVEFLVSFYNNEISEKSEIFDDQFSVERPDGSNFTLKIRSTKLEDSAMYFCASSGRGHEQFFGPGTRLTVL.

This chain joins TRBV4-2 and TRBJ2-2, with unresolved D. The germline CDR1 and CDR2 sequences are LGHNA and YNFKEQ. This CDR3 has 13 amino acids. Trimming took 8 bases from V and 1 from J, leaving 8 bases between them. The CDR3 is CASHKGNTGELFF. In DNA form, the CDR3 reads TGTGCCAGCCATAAAGGGAACACCGGGGAGCTGTTTTTT.

V is TRBV5-6 and J is TRBJ2-7; TRBD2 matches at 7 bases. This CDR3 spans 14 amino acids. Looked up from germline, CDR1 is SGHDT and CDR2 is YYEEEE. J was trimmed by 2 bases and V by 6 bases; bases with no gene match: 8. The CDR3 sequence is CASTRGTQTYEQYF. In nucleotides, the CDR3 is TGTGCCAGCACGCGGGGGACGCAGACCTACGAGCAGTACTTC.